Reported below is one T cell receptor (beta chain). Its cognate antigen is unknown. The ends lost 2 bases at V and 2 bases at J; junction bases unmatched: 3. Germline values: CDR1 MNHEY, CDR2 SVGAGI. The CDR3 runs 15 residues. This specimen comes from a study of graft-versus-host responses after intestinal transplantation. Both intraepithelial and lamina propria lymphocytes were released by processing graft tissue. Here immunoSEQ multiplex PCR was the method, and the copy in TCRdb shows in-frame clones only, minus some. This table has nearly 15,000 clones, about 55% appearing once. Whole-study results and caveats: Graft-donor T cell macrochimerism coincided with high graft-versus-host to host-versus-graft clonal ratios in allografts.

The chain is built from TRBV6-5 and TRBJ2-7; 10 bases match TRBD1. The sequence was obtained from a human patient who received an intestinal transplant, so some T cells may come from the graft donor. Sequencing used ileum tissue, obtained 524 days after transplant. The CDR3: CASSYGTGEAYEQYF. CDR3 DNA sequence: TGTGCCAGCAGTTACGGGACAGGGGAAGCCTACGAGCAGTACTTC.